These 17 T cell receptor beta chains originate from one sample sequenced in a study of T cell clones after liver transplantation. Profiling relied on immunoSEQ multiplex PCR, and the TCRdb table lists in-frame clones only, not all of them. The repertoire consists of roughly 55,000 clones, with approximately 71% occurring once and the leading ten covering about 10%. Specimen: CD4+ T cells from blood, collected around 4.5 years after liver transplant. These receptors all stem from a human patient who received a liver transplant. Some T cells may originate from the graft donor.

The chain links TRBV11-1 to TRBJ2-2, with TRBD2 matching over 13 bases. Per the germline V gene, CDR1 is SGHAT and CDR2 is FQDESV (reference sequence). The CDR3 consists of 17 residues. Losses at the gene ends were 10 bases for V and 4 bases for J; bases not matched to a gene: 12. In nucleotides, the CDR3 is TGTGCCACTTCGGGACTAGCGGGGTACCGAGGCACCGGGGAGCTGTTTTTT. Translated, it gives CATSGLAGYRGTGELFF. The variable domain in full, with the rest retrieved from reference TRBV11-1 and TRBJ2-2, is EAEVAQSPRYKITEKSQAVAFWCDPISGHATLYWYRQILGQGPELLVQFQDESVVDDSQLPKDRFSAERLKGVDSTLKIQPAELGDSAMYLCATSGLAGYRGTGELFFGEGSRLTVL.

The chain carries TRBV6-1 and TRBJ2-3, with TRBD1 matching 11 bases. Germline V gives CDR1 MNHNS, CDR2 SASEGT. After removal of 11 bases from V and 5 bases from J, the junction contained 12 bases not matched to a gene. The CDR3 loop spans 15 amino acids. CDR3 sequence (DNA): TGTGCCGCACACCCCTGGGACAGGGGGGGAGATACGCAGTATTTT. Translated, it gives CAAHPWDRGGDTQYF.

This chain links TRBV5-1 with TRBJ1-4; 8 bases map to TRBD1. The trim removed 4 bases at V and 10 bases at J, leaving 9 bases unmatched. CDR1 and CDR2 (germline): SGHRS, YFSETQ. CDR3 length: 14 amino acids. CDR3 in DNA: TGCGCCAGCAGCCTGGACAGGGCCGAGGGAAAACTGTTTTTT. Amino acids: CASSLDRAEGKLFF.

This chain uses TRBV10-1 with TRBJ2-7, with 12 bases lining up with TRBD1. Trimming cost V 4 bases and J 5 bases; bases outside gene matches: 6. The germline V gene encodes CDR1 WNHNN and CDR2 SYGVQD (reference sequence). This CDR3 comprises 15 residues. The CDR3 DNA reads as TGCGCCAGCAGTGGGGGACAGGGGGCTGTCGACGAGCAGTACTTC. The encoded protein is CASSGGQGAVDEQYF.

The chain carries TRBV6-1 and TRBJ2-4; 8 bases fit TRBD1. The CDR3 has 16 amino acids. Germline values: CDR1 MNHNS, CDR2 SASEGT. V shed 0 bases and J 6 bases; nucleotides not matched to a gene: 7. The CDR3 loop reads CASSEASGQGGNIQYF. The CDR3 DNA is TGTGCCAGCAGTGAAGCCTCCGGACAGGGTGGAAACATTCAGTACTTC.

V usage is TRBV7-9 and J usage is TRBJ1-3, with D possibly TRBD1 on 6 matching bases. This CDR3 is 18 amino acids long. Looked up from germline, CDR1 is SEHNR and CDR2 is FQNEAQ (reference sequence). V lost 5 bases to trimming and J lost 1 base, with 21 bases between them. The CDR3 sequence: CASSLGTLGSPSGNTIYF. For the CDR3, the DNA is TGTGCCAGCAGCCTCGGGACACTAGGTTCCCCTTCTGGAAACACCATATATTTT. Using reference TRBV7-9 and TRBJ1-3 for the parts outside the CDR3, the full variable domain is DTGVSQNPRHKITKRGQNVTFRCDPISEHNRLYWYRQTLGQGPEFLTYFQNEAQLEKSRLLSDRFSAERPKGSFSTLEIQRTEQGDSAMYLCASSLGTLGSPSGNTIYFGEGSWLTVV.

The CDR3 here is CASGEGAQGTEAFF. CDR3 coding DNA: TGCGCCAGCGGGGAGGGGGCGCAGGGCACTGAAGCTTTCTTT. The chain couples TRBV10-2 to TRBJ1-1; 7 bases match TRBD1. Germline V CDR1 and CDR2: WSHSY, SAAADI. Trimming took 8 bases from V and 4 from J; bases not matched to a gene: 10. This CDR3 has 14 residues.

This chain links TRBV19 with TRBJ2-3; TRBD2 aligns across 13 bases. Trimming took 3 bases from V and 1 from J; bases not matched to a gene: 4. The length of the CDR3 is 17 residues. The germline V gene has CDR1 LNHDA and CDR2 SQIVND (reference sequence). The CDR3 DNA is TGTGCCAGTAGTATTTCCGGGACTAGCGGGGGCACAGATACGCAGTATTTT. This translates into CASSISGTSGGTDTQYF.

The J gene is TRBJ1-1, the V gene TRBV4-1; 7 nucleotides match TRBD1. Germline trimming cut 6 bases from V and 8 bases from J; bases unmatched to any gene: 12. Germline loops: CDR1 MGHRA, CDR2 YSYEKL. This CDR3 spans 14 amino acids. CDR3 amino acids: CASSPKGGVQEAFF. The CDR3, as DNA: TGCGCCAGCAGTCCAAAAGGGGGCGTCCAGGAAGCTTTCTTT.

The J gene is TRBJ1-5, the V gene TRBV28; 7 positions match TRBD1. V was clipped by 5 bases and J by 5 bases; unmatched bases: 12. In germline, CDR1 is MDHEN, CDR2 SYDVKM. CDR3 length: 16 amino acids. The CDR3 sequence is CASSPRTGPPDQPQHF. The DNA for the CDR3 is TGTGCCAGCAGTCCGAGGACAGGCCCACCCGATCAGCCCCAGCATTTT.

V and J are TRBV11-2 and TRBJ2-1; D gene ambiguous. The CDR3 is made up of 16 amino acids. The ends were cut back, 5 bases at V and 5 bases at J, with 19 bases in the middle. Germline loops: CDR1 SGHAT, CDR2 FQNNGV. The CDR3 protein is CASSLLNSGFNNEQFF. In nucleotides, the CDR3 is TGTGCCAGCAGCCTACTCAACTCGGGTTTCAACAATGAGCAGTTCTTC.

The V and J genes are TRBV6-5 and TRBJ2-3; D gene uncertain. V was shortened by 2 bases and J by 8 bases, with 5 bases between the two germline ends. The CDR3 is made up of 11 amino acids. Germline V gene lookup returns CDR1 MNHEY and CDR2 SVGAGI. The CDR3, as DNA: TGTGCCAGCAGTTACGGCAGTACGCAGTATTTT. Its translation is CASSYGSTQYF.

This sequence joins TRBV6-5 and TRBJ2-7; D is perhaps TRBD1 (6 bases). CDR3 length: 14 residues. Trimming took off 5 bases at V and 5 bases at J, with 16 bases between the two ends. Germline V gene lookup returns CDR1 MNHEY and CDR2 SVGAGI. The CDR3 bases are TGTGCCAGCAGTAACCGCCACAGGGTCCACGAGCAGTACTTC. Translating gives CASSNRHRVHEQYF.

The chain has TRBV7-2 and TRBJ2-5; D not certain. The ends were cut back, 1 base at V and 4 bases at J, with 16 bases in the middle. CDR1 is SGHTA and CDR2 is FQGNSA in the germline V gene. The CDR3 covers 16 residues. CDR3 loop: CASSLGVRARRETQYF. Written as DNA, the CDR3 is TGTGCCAGCAGCTTAGGAGTACGAGCCCGCCGAGAGACCCAGTACTTC.

The chain uses TRBV6-1 and TRBJ2-7; 7 bases align to TRBD2. CDR3 size: 13 residues. V dropped 11 bases and J dropped 1; count of bases not matched to a gene: 8. Germline V lookup: CDR1 MNHNS, CDR2 SASEGT. The CDR3 DNA sequence: TGTGCCGTCGGGTGGGAGGGTTCCTACGAGCAGTACTTC. It yields the protein CAVGWEGSYEQYF.

This clone was picked up a small number of times. This chain joins TRBV25-1 and TRBJ2-1, with 11 nucleotides matching TRBD1. The CDR3 sequence is 16 residues long. Per germline, CDR1 MGHDK and CDR2 SYGVNS. The V and J ends lost 3 bases and 15 bases, in that order; junction bases with no gene match: 16. CDR3 protein: CASSDRTGGLGGPRFF. CDR3 nucleotides: TGTGCCAGCAGTGACCGGACAGGGGGCCTGGGGGGGCCTCGGTTCTTC.

The CDR3 coding sequence is TGTGCCAGCAACGGGGGTACAGACACCGGGGAGCTGTTTTTT. This encodes CASNGGTDTGELFF. V is TRBV6-5 and J is TRBJ2-2, with D possibly TRBD2 on 6 matching bases. Looked up from germline, CDR1 is MNHEY and CDR2 is SVGAGI. V lost 7 bases, J lost 3 bases, and 12 bases lay in between. This CDR3 comprises 14 residues.